This record looks at one T cell receptor (beta chain) sequence and its context. Germline V gene data show CDR1 as SGHAT and CDR2 as FQNNGV. The CDR3 has 14 residues. V was pared by 5 bases and J by 4 bases, with 12 bases between. The data belong to a study of OX40 agonist ivuxolimab in advanced cancers. Study context: The patients' treatment was ivuxolimab, an agonistic anti-OX40 (CD134) antibody.

Some clones are missing from TCRdb's copy, which holds only in-frame ones; the method was immunoSEQ multiplex PCR. The table has 100,000 to 150,000 clones, 75% to 95% seen once. V is TRBV11-2 and J is TRBJ1-3; D unresolved. Sequenced here: CD4+ or CD8+ T cells sorted from blood, sampled in a trial of the OX40 agonist ivuxolimab. The origin of this receptor is an adult with an advanced solid tumor such as melanoma, head and neck, liver or kidney cancer. In DNA, the CDR3 is TGTGCCAGCAGCAACCGGGTGGTCGGAAACACCATATATTTT. Translation: CASSNRVVGNTIYF.